Listed here are 13 T cell receptor beta chains from one sample, sequenced in a study of blood T cell repertoires in COVID-19. Sequenced by immunoSEQ multiplex PCR; TCRdb stores in-frame clones only, minus some. The sample consists of hundreds of thousands of clones, around 91% of them appearing once. The sequencing input was peripheral blood. The receptors come from a woman aged 18-29 years who had recovered from COVID-19.

The chain is built from TRBV7-9 and TRBJ2-3, with 7 positions matching TRBD2. Germline CDR1 SEHNR, CDR2 FQNEAQ (reference sequence). V dropped 5 bases and J dropped 2; count of bases not matched to a gene: 10. The CDR3 is 16 residues long. The CDR3, as DNA: TGTGCCAGCAGCGCGGACCTGGGACTACTCACAGATACGCAGTATTTT. Protein product: CASSADLGLLTDTQYF.

This clone was found once. The rearrangement uses TRBV20-1 and TRBJ2-5; no firm D call. The CDR3 loop spans 11 amino acids. Trimming left V 3 bases short and J 5 bases short, with 7 bases between. CDR1 DFQATT and CDR2 SNEGSKA come from the germline V gene (reference sequence). CDR3 in amino acids: CSASLLETQYF. CDR3 in DNA: TGCAGTGCTAGTCTTCTGGAGACCCAGTACTTC.

The rearrangement joins TRBV3-1 (or the pseudogene TRBV3-2) to TRBJ2-3; D gene ambiguous. The CDR3 is 15 residues long. Trimming shortened V by 0 bases and J by 0 bases, and 7 bases separated the two germline ends. In germline, CDR1 is LGHDT, CDR2 YNNKEL (reference sequence). This CDR3 is CASSQERGSTDTQYF. In nucleotides, the CDR3 is TGTGCCAGCAGCCAAGAACGAGGAAGCACAGATACGCAGTATTTT.

The chain has TRBV5-4 and TRBJ1-4, with D perhaps TRBD1 (6 bases). In germline, CDR1 is SGHNT, CDR2 YYREEE (reference sequence). The CDR3 sequence is 16 residues long. With 3 bases removed from V and 8 bases from J, the gap between germline ends came to 20 bases. CDR3 bases: TGTGCCAGCAGCTACCGGAGAGGCAGGGGAAGCGAAAAACTGTTTTTT. Its protein is CASSYRRGRGSEKLFF.

This clone was counted a few times. Here the CDR3 DNA reads TGTGCCAGCAGCGTTGGGAGATACGATGGCTACACCTTC. Protein product: CASSVGRYDGYTF. The rearrangement links TRBV9 to TRBJ1-2; D gene uncertain. Trimming removed 2 bases from V and 6 bases from J, with 11 bases in between. This CDR3 is built from 13 residues. Germline V gene data show CDR1 as SGDLS and CDR2 as YYNGEE.

The chain links TRBV7-2 to TRBJ1-6, with a possible D match to TRBD1 (6 bases). The CDR3 has 18 amino acids. The germline gives CDR1 SGHTA, CDR2 FQGNSA. Deletions cut 1 base from V and 3 bases from J, with 16 bases between. CDR3: CASSLVGAGTHYNSPLHF. CDR3 bases: TGTGCCAGCAGCTTAGTCGGAGCTGGGACACACTATAATTCACCCCTCCACTTT.

The chain uses TRBV7-9 and TRBJ2-3; 12 bases fit TRBD2. The CDR3 is made up of 16 amino acids. Germline V gives CDR1 SEHNR, CDR2 FQNEAQ (reference sequence). V trimming: 7 bases; J trimming: 5 bases; junction bases outside the gene matches: 10. The CDR3 reads CASTILAGGSGDTQYF. The CDR3 DNA sequence: TGTGCCAGCACCATCCTAGCGGGAGGGTCGGGAGATACGCAGTATTTT.

This clone came up a few times. This chain joins TRBV6-5 and TRBJ2-6, with a weak D call TRBD1 (5 bases). The CDR3 runs 15 residues. The V gene lost 5 bases and the J gene lost 1 base, with 9 bases spanning the gap. Germline lookup yields CDR1 MNHEY and CDR2 SVGAGI. The CDR3 sequence is CASSHQGSGANVLTF. CDR3 DNA sequence: TGTGCCAGCAGTCACCAGGGTTCTGGGGCCAACGTCCTGACTTTC.

This clone has a handful of counts. This chain links TRBV19 with TRBJ1-2, with D unresolved. Germline CDR1 LNHDA, CDR2 SQIVND (reference sequence). V was clipped by 5 bases and J by 4 bases, with 17 bases between them. The CDR3 covers 15 residues. The CDR3 nucleotides read TGTGCCAGTAGTCAAACTACTATCATCGCCTATGGCTACACCTTC. As protein: CASSQTTIIAYGYTF.

This chain uses TRBV9 with TRBJ1-1; tentatively, D is TRBD1 (6 bases). V lost 0 bases, J lost 6 bases, and 18 bases lay in between. CDR3 size: 16 residues. Germline loops: CDR1 SGDLS, CDR2 YYNGEE. The CDR3 coding sequence is TGTGCCAGCAGCGTAGTAGGGACAAGGAATGTCGCTGAAGCTTTCTTT. This codes for CASSVVGTRNVAEAFF. The complete variable domain, with remaining parts taken from reference TRBV9 and TRBJ1-1, reads DSGVTQTPKHLITATGQRVTLRCSPRSGDLSVYWYQQSLDQGLQFLIQYYNGEERAKGNILERFSAQQFPDLHSELNLSSLELGDSALYFCASSVVGTRNVAEAFFGQGTRLTVV.

The chain is built from TRBV27 and TRBJ2-2; perhaps TRBD2 as D (5 bases). There are 14 residues in the CDR3. Germline lookup yields CDR1 MNHEY and CDR2 SMNVEV (reference sequence). The V end lost 2 bases, the J end lost 1 base, and 5 bases lay between the germline ends. The DNA for the CDR3 is TGTGCCAGCAGTTTACGGGGGAACACCGGGGAGCTGTTTTTT. Encoded protein: CASSLRGNTGELFF.

This chain uses TRBV5-1 with TRBJ1-2; 8 positions agree with TRBD1. Germline-derived CDR1 and CDR2 are SGHRS and YFSETQ. The CDR3 contains 14 residues. V was pared by 4 bases and J by 4 bases, with 6 bases of the junction left unmatched. The DNA for the CDR3 is TGCGCCAGCAGCGTACAGGGGGAAGGCTATGGCTACACCTTC. Its protein product is CASSVQGEGYGYTF.

CDR3 DNA: TGTGCCAGCAGCGTAGCGGGGGGCCGTAGCACCGGGGAGCTGTTTTTT. Its translation: CASSVAGGRSTGELFF. V gene TRBV9 combines with J gene TRBJ2-2; possibly TRBD2 for D (7 bases). V lost 0 bases to trimming and J lost 4 bases, with 13 bases between them. This CDR3 contains 16 residues. Per the germline V gene, CDR1 is SGDLS and CDR2 is YYNGEE.